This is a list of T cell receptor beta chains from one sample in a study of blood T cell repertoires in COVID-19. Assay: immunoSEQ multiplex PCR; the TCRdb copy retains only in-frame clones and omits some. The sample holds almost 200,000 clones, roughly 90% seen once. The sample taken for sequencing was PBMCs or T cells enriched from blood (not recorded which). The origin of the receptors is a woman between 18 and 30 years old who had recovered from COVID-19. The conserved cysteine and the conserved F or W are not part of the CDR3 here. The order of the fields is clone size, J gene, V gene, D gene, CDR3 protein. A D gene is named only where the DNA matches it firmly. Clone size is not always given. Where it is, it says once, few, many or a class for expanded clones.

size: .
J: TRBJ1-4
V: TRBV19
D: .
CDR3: ASRELTNEKLF

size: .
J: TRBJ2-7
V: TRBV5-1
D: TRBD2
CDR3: ASSPLAGELTYEQY

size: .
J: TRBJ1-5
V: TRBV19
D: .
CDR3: ASSIGQTSNQPQH

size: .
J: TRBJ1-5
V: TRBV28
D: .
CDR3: ASSFGRHNQPQH

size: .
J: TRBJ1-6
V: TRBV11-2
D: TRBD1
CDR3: ASSRGTVNSPLH

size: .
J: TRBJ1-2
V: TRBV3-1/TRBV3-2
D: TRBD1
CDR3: ASSPFRDRETGYT

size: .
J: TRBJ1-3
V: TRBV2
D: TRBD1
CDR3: ASSERDRGTGNTIY

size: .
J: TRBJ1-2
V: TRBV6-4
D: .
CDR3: ASSRVLGRGYT

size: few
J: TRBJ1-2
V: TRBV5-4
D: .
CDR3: ASSNRWGLGANYGYT

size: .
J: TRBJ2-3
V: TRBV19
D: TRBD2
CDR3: ASSIERGGTDTQY

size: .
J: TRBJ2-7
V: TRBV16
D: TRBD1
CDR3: ASSQSGGTGSEQY

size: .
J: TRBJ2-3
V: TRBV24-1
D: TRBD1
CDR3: ATSDSGTGRGRDTQY

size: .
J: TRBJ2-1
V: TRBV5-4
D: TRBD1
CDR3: ASSLGTGRNNEQF

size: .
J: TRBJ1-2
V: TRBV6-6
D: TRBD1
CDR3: ASSPGRGQGRSGYT

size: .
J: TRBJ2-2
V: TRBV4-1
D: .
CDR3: ASSQDQWSGLTGELF

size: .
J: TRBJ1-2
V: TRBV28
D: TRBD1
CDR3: ASSLQGYGYT

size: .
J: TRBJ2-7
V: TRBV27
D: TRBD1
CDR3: ASTPLQGAYEQY

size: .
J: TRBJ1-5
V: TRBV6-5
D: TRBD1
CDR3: ASSYDRGNQPQH

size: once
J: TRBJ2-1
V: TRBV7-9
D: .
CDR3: ASSFGGTAEQF